The 5 T cell receptor beta chains below all came from one sample that was sequenced in a study of T cells in women clearing cervical HPV infection. TCRdb keeps only in-frame clones here, not all; method: immunoSEQ multiplex PCR. This sample's table reports 35,000 to 45,000 clones. The source material was blood buffy coat. Receptor source: a woman between 18 and 70 years old with a cervical HPV16 infection that either progressed to CIN3+ or cleared (not recorded which).

Regarding this clone: The read terminates 3 residues ahead of where the CDR3 ends, so the germline J gene completes it. The chain is built from TRBV2 and TRBJ2-1; D is perhaps TRBD2 (6 bases). Germline loops: CDR1 SNHLY, CDR2 FYNNEI. Trimming left V 6 bases short and J 8 bases short, with 8 bases between. There are 11 residues in the CDR3. CDR3 in amino acids: CASSAGHEQFF. Partial CDR3 DNA: TGTGCCAGCAGCGCGGGGCATGAG.

Comment on this clone: The sequenced fragment ends 3 residues before the CDR3 boundary, so the rest is inferred from the germline J gene. The V and J genes are TRBV2 and TRBJ2-1; the match to TRBD1 covers 7 bases. This CDR3 is built from 14 residues. V lost 2 bases to trimming and J lost 9 bases; unmatched junction nucleotides: 7. The germline V gene encodes CDR1 SNHLY and CDR2 FYNNEI. CDR3 DNA (partial): TGTGCCAGCAGTGAACAATTAGGGGGCACTGAG. It yields the protein CASSEQLGGTE. The full-length CDR3 reads as CASSEQLGGTEQFF.

With regard to this clone: The observed sequence ends 3 residues before the CDR3 terminus, with the missing tail filled in from the germline J gene. The V and J genes are TRBV30 and TRBJ2-7; 10 positions match TRBD2. The length of the CDR3 is 18 residues. V was clipped by 4 bases and J by 5 bases; unmatched bases: 20. In germline, CDR1 is GTSNPN, CDR2 SVGIG (reference sequence). The CDR3 bases that were read are TGTGCCTGGACGTCGCGAAGGGCTAGCGGGGGTCCCTGGAACGAG. Protein: CAWTSRRASGGPWNE. The whole CDR3 reads CAWTSRRASGGPWNEQYF.

As for this clone: The observed sequence ends 3 residues before the CDR3 terminus, with the missing tail filled in from the germline J gene. This chain connects TRBV5-1 to TRBJ1-2; D is uncertain. There are 15 residues in the CDR3. Germline-derived CDR1 and CDR2 are SGHRS and YFSETQ. V gave up 7 bases and J gave up 7 bases, with 23 bases separating them. The CDR3 protein is CASSNLAASVGGYTF. The CDR3 bases that were read are TGCGCCAGCTCCAATCTGGCAGCTAGCGTTGGTGGC.

Details on this clone: The read terminates 3 residues before the CDR3 end, so the remaining end is supplied by the germline J gene. J is TRBJ2-2 and V is TRBV20-1; D is uncertain. Germline CDR1 and CDR2: DFQATT and SNEGSKA (reference sequence). V lost 2 bases to trimming and J lost 8 bases, with 12 bases between them. This CDR3 spans 13 amino acids. CDR3 amino acids: CSARNMAVGELFF. The sequenced part of the CDR3 DNA is TGCAGTGCTAGAAACATGGCGGTTGGGGAG.